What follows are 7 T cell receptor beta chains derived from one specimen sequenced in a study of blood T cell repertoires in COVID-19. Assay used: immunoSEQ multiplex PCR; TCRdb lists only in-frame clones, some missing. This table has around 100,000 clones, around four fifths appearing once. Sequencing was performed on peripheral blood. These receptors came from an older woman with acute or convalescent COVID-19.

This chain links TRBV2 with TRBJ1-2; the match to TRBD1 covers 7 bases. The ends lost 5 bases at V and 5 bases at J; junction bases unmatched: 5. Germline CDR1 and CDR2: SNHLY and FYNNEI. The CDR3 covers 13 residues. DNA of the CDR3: TGTGCCAGCAGTCCACAGGGGCCTTATGGCTACACCTTC. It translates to CASSPQGPYGYTF.

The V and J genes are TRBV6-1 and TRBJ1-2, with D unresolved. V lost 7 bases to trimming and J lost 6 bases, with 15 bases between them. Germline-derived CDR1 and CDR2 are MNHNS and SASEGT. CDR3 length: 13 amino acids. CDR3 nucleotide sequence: TGTGCCAGCACGCATAATCGCGAGGATGGCTACACCTTC. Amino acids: CASTHNREDGYTF.

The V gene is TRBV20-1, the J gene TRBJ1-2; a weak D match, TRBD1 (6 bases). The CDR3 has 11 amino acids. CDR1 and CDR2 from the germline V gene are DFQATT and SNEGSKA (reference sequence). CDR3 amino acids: CSPGTPYGYTF. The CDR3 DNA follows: TGCAGCCCCGGGACACCATATGGCTACACCTTC.

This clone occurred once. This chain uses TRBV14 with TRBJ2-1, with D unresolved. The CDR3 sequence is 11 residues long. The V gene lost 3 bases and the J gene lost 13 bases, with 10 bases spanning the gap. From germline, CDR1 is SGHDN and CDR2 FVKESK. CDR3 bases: TGTGCCAGCAGCCAGGCAGGCAATCAGTTCTTC. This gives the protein CASSQAGNQFF.

The CDR3 sequence is CASTMSRTGELFF. CDR3 DNA sequence: TGTGCCAGCACGATGAGCCGGACCGGGGAGCTGTTTTTT. V usage is TRBV2 and J usage is TRBJ2-2; D not resolved. V was trimmed by 7 bases and J by 5 bases, leaving 11 bases between them. The CDR3 contains 13 residues. Germline loops: CDR1 SNHLY, CDR2 FYNNEI.

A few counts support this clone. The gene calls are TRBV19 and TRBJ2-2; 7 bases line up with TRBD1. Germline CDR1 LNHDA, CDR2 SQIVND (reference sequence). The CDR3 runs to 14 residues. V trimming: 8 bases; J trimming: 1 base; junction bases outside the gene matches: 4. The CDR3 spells CASGRTGNTGELFF. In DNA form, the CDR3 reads TGTGCCAGTGGCCGGACAGGGAACACCGGGGAGCTGTTTTTT.

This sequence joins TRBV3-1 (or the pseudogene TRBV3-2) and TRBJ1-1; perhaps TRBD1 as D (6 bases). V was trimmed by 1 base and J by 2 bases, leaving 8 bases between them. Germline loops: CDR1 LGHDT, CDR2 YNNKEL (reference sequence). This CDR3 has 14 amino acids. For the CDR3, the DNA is TGTGCCAGCAGCCAAGTGGACAGAAACACTGAAGCTTTCTTT. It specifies CASSQVDRNTEAFF.